Below are 10 T cell receptor beta chains sequenced from a single sample in a study of cytomegalovirus exposure and HLA in healthy donors (dated by TCRdb to about 2017). The library was built by means of the immunoSEQ multiplex PCR assay. In TCRdb, the immuneACCESS table is reduced to in-frame sequences with V and J assigned. These tables do not hold every clone; where another copy was compared, an unresolved V gene accounts for under half, and the others remain unexplained. For this sample the table gives about 130,000 clones, of which over 85% were detected only once. Jointly, the top ten make up approximately 3.3% of the sample. The sequencing input was PBMCs. Source of these receptors: a man in his thirties or forties in good health and CMV-seronegative.

This chain links TRBV29-1 with TRBJ1-2; D may be TRBD1 (5 bases). Germline assignment: CDR1 SQVTM and CDR2 ANQGSEA. The CDR3 sequence is 13 residues long. The germline V and J ends were trimmed by 1 base and 7 bases, with 13 bases remaining between them. CDR3 nucleotides: TGCAGCGTTGAAGGGGAGGGGAGGGGTGGCTACACCTTC. Amino acid sequence: CSVEGEGRGGYTF.

The gene calls are TRBV18 and TRBJ1-4; D gene ambiguous. This CDR3 contains 16 residues. Per germline, CDR1 KGHSH and CDR2 LQKENI. Trimming shortened V by 3 bases and J by 0 bases, and 11 bases separated the two germline ends. CDR3 nucleotide sequence: TGTGCCAGCTCACCCGGGATAACCGCAACTAATGAAAAACTGTTTTTT. Translating gives CASSPGITATNEKLFF.

The V gene is TRBV5-1, the J gene TRBJ2-7; 9 bases are a match to TRBD1. This CDR3 has 17 amino acids. The germline V gene encodes CDR1 SGHRS and CDR2 YFSETQ. The V and J ends lost 4 bases and 6 bases, in that order; junction bases with no gene match: 17. CDR3 sequence: CASSGGQGSQGPREQYF. CDR3 DNA: TGCGCCAGCAGCGGGGGACAGGGATCGCAGGGGCCTCGCGAGCAGTACTTC.

The chain employs TRBV5-8 and TRBJ2-3; 8 bases match TRBD1. V dropped 4 bases and J dropped 5; count of bases not matched to a gene: 9. Germline CDR1 and CDR2: SGHTS and YDEGEE. This CDR3 contains 15 residues. The DNA of the CDR3 is TGTGCCAGCAGCCCCCAAGGACAGGGTGAAGATACGCAGTATTTT. This sequence encodes CASSPQGQGEDTQYF.

The genes are TRBV15 and TRBJ2-2; TRBD2 might be the D (6 bases). CDR1 and CDR2 (germline): LNHNV, YYDKDF (reference sequence). CDR3 length: 15 residues. The V gene lost 9 bases and the J gene lost 7 bases, with 21 bases spanning the gap. CDR3 in DNA: TGTGCCACTAAGGATGTGGGGGGATTTAGCGGGGAGCTGTTTTTT. This encodes CATKDVGGFSGELFF.

The rearrangement uses TRBV7-9 and TRBJ2-5; 7 bases agree with TRBD1. V trimming: 2 bases; J trimming: 5 bases; junction bases outside the gene matches: 2. The CDR3 loop spans 13 amino acids. The germline V gene encodes CDR1 SEHNR and CDR2 FQNEAQ (reference sequence). The CDR3 bases are TGTGCCAGCAGCTTACAGGGGGTCGAGACCCAGTACTTC. This gives the protein CASSLQGVETQYF.

A few counts support this clone. V is TRBV2 and J is TRBJ1-4; TRBD1 matches at 8 bases. Germline loops: CDR1 SNHLY, CDR2 FYNNEI. Losses at the gene ends were 6 bases for V and 4 bases for J; bases not matched to a gene: 7. There are 15 residues in the CDR3. In nucleotides, the CDR3 is TGTGCCAGCAGCAGGACAGGGCGTTTTAATGAAAAACTGTTTTTT. Amino acid sequence: CASSRTGRFNEKLFF.

The genes are TRBV6-6 and TRBJ2-7; D may be TRBD2 (6 bases). This CDR3 contains 14 residues. Germline CDR1 is MNHNY and CDR2 is SVGAGI (reference sequence). Between the trimmed V and J ends, which lost 3 bases and 2 bases, there was a span of 11 bases. DNA of the CDR3: TGTGCCAGCAGTTATGAAGCGGGTACCTACGAGCAGTACTTC. Its translation: CASSYEAGTYEQYF.

The chain is built from TRBV28 and TRBJ1-5, with D possibly matching TRBD1 (5 bases). Trimming left V 7 bases short and J 2 bases short, with 12 bases between. Germline CDR1 reads MDHEN; CDR2 reads SYDVKM. The CDR3 covers 14 residues. CDR3: CASTRGGGNQPQHF. CDR3 nucleotides: TGTGCCAGCACCCGCGGGGGAGGCAATCAGCCCCAGCATTTT.

V is TRBV7-2 and J is TRBJ2-7; 10 bases map to TRBD2. The CDR3 has 15 residues. The germline V gene has CDR1 SGHTA and CDR2 FQGNSA. Germline trimming cut 5 bases from V and 0 bases from J; bases unmatched to any gene: 4. CDR3 residues: CASSHSGGSSYEQYF. In DNA, the CDR3 is TGTGCCAGCAGCCATAGCGGGGGGAGCTCCTACGAGCAGTACTTC.